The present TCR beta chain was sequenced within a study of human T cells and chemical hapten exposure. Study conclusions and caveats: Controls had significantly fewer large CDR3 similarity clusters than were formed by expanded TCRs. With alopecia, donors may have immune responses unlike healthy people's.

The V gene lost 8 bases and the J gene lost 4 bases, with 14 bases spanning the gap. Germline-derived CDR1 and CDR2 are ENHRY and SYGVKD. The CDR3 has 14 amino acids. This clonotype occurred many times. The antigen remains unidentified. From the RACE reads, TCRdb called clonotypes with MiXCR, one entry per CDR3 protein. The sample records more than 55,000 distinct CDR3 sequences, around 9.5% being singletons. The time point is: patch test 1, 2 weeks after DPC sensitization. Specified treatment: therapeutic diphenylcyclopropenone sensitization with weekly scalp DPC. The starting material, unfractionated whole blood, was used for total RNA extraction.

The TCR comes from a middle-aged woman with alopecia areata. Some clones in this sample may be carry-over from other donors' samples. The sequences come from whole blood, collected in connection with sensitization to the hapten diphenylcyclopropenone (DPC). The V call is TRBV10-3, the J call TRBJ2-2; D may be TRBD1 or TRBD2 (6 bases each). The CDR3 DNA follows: TGTGCCATCGGGGAGGACAGTCTCACCGGGGAGCTGTTTTTT. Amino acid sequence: CAIGEDSLTGELFF.